This T cell receptor beta chain came from a study of T-cell reconstitution after alpha-beta-depleted transplantation in children. Germline V gene data show CDR1 as SGHTA and CDR2 as FQGNSA. The CDR3 totals 13 residues. J lost 6 bases, V lost 6 bases, and 6 bases had no gene match. As it was prepared, the TCRbeta library received unique molecular identifiers. Using its own MiXCR run on the PCR reads, TCRdb lists one record per CDR3 protein. The sample gives fewer than 750,000 distinct CDR3 sequences, 27% of which show up once; around a third is in the top ten. The origin of this receptor is a boy under three years old with Wiskott-Aldrich syndrome, due to receive a stem cell transplant. Sequencing used PBMCs, obtained before TCRalphabeta/CD19-depleted stem cell transplant. V gene TRBV7-2 combines with J gene TRBJ2-3; 7 bases align to TRBD1. The CDR3 region has the DNA TGTGCCAGCAGAGGGGGCGCAGGGGATACGCAGTATTTT. Protein sequence: CASRGGAGDTQYF.